A selection of T cell receptor beta chains follows, all from one sample in a study of beta chain features in type 1 diabetes. The assay was immunoSEQ multiplex PCR, and TCRdb's table has in-frame clones only and misses some. The top ten hold about 0.6% of the sample, which has 130,000 or so clones, 9.7% seen once. Material for sequencing was central memory CD4+ T cells from blood. The receptors derive from a middle-aged woman in good health. Both conserved end residues are part of each CDR3. D genes are given only for firm matches. Only some rows state a clone size, as once, few, many or a class for expanded clones.

abundance	d_gene	v_gene	j_gene	CDR3nt	CDR3aa
few	NA	TRBV4-3	TRBJ2-5	TGCGCCAGCAGCCTCTTCCTTGGAAGGGGGTTGGCCCAAGAGACCCAGTACTTC	CASSLFLGRGLAQETQYF
NA	TRBD2	TRBV4-1	TRBJ2-3	TGCGCCAGCAGCCAAGAGACTAGCGGGGGGGTTGGCACAGATACGCAGTATTTT	CASSQETSGGVGTDTQYF
NA	NA	TRBV2	TRBJ2-3	TGTGCCAGCTTGAGGGGTAGCGGCAGCGCAGATACGCAGTATTTT	CASLRGSGSADTQYF
few	NA	TRBV21-1	TRBJ2-3	TGTGCCAGCAGCAACAGAAGGGGACAATCTTACCCAGATACGCAGTATTTT	CASSNRRGQSYPDTQYF
NA	NA	TRBV5-1	TRBJ2-5	TGCGCCAGCAGCTTACCAGTCGGGGAAGAAGAGACCCAGTACTTC	CASSLPVGEEETQYF
NA	NA	TRBV7-2	TRBJ1-1	TGTGCCAGCAGCCAACAGCCGAACACTGAAGCTTTCTTT	CASSQQPNTEAFF
many	TRBD1	TRBV11-2	TRBJ1-3	TGTGCCAGCAGCCTACAGGGGGACTCTGGAAACACCATATATTTT	CASSLQGDSGNTIYF
NA	NA	TRBV6-6	TRBJ1-5	TGTGCCAGCACCCGACAGTACAATCAGCCCCAGCATTTT	CASTRQYNQPQHF
many	TRBD2	TRBV5-1	TRBJ2-3	TGCGCCAGCAGCTTTCGCGGGGGGGCCGCAGATACGCAGTATTTT	CASSFRGGAADTQYF
NA	NA	TRBV29-1	TRBJ1-2	TGCAGCGTTTCGAACTTAGCGACCGCTGGCTACACCTTC	CSVSNLATAGYTF
NA	TRBD1	TRBV27	TRBJ1-2	TGTGCCAGCGCCCGGGACAGTTTTAACTATGGCTACACCTTC	CASARDSFNYGYTF
NA	TRBD1	TRBV10-3	TRBJ2-3	TGTGCCATCAGGTCCTATGGACAGGGCGGGGTGGCAGATACGCAGTATTTT	CAIRSYGQGGVADTQYF
many	NA	TRBV15	TRBJ2-4	TGTGCCACCAGCAGAGATAGGGCCGGGGACATTCAGTACTTC	CATSRDRAGDIQYF
NA	NA	TRBV7-9	TRBJ1-4	TGTGCCAGCAGTACCGGACAGCTTAATGAAAAACTGTTTTTT	CASSTGQLNEKLFF
few	NA	TRBV5-1	TRBJ2-7	TGCGCCAGCAGCTTGATCCCAGCGGGTAACTACGAGCAGTACTTC	CASSLIPAGNYEQYF
NA	NA	TRBV15	TRBJ1-2	TGTGCCACCAGCAGAGCGGACAGCAGAGTCTATGGCTACACCTTC	CATSRADSRVYGYTF
NA	NA	TRBV6-1	TRBJ2-7	TGTGCCAGCAGTGAGTTCGGGTACGAGCAGTACTTC	CASSEFGYEQYF
NA	TRBD1	TRBV6-5	TRBJ1-1	TGTGCCAGCAGTCCAGGGGGGAGCACTGAAGCTTTCTTT	CASSPGGSTEAFF